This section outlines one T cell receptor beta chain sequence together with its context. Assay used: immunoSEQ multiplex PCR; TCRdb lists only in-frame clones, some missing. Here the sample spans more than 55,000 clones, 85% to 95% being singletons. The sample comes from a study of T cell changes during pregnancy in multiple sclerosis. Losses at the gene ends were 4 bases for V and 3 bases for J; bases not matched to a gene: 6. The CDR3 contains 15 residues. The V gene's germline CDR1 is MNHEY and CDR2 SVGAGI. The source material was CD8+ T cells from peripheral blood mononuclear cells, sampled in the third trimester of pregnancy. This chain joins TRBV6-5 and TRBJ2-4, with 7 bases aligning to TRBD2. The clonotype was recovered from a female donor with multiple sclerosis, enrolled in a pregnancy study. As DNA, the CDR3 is TGTGCCAGCAGTTGGGCGGGAGAGGACAAAAACATTCAGTACTTC. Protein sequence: CASSWAGEDKNIQYF.